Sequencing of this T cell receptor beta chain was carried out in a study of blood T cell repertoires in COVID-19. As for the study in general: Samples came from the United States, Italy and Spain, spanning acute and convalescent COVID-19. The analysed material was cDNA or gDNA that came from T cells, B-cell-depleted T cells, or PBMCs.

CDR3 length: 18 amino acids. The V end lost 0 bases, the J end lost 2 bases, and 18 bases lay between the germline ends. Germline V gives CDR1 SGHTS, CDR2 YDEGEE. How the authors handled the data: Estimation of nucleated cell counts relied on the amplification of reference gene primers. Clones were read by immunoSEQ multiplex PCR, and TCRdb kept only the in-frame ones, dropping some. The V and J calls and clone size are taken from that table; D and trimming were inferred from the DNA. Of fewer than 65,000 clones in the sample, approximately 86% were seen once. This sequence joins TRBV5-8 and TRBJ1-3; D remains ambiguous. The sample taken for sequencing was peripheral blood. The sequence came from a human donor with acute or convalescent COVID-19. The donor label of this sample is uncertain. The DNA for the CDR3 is TGTGCCAGCAGCTTGGGAGGGTTAATGGATCCAGCTGGAAACACCATATATTTT. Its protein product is CASSLGGLMDPAGNTIYF.